Listed below are T cell receptor beta chains from one sample, sequenced in a study of blood T cell repertoires in COVID-19. Here immunoSEQ multiplex PCR was the method, and the copy in TCRdb shows in-frame clones only, minus some. The sample records about 160,000 clones, 85% to 95% being singletons. Source material: peripheral blood. These receptors all come from a woman in her fifties or sixties with acute or convalescent COVID-19. CDR3s include the opening cysteine and the closing phenylalanine or tryptophan. D genes are given only for firm matches. Size is omitted from some rows. Given values are once, few, many or a class for expanded clones.

>NA|TRBV5-6|TRBJ1-2|NA
CASSYGLSYTF
TGTGCCAGCAGCTATGGACTATCCTACACCTTC
>few|TRBV20-1|TRBJ2-7|NA
CSARTAYEQYF
TGCAGTGCAAGGACAGCCTACGAGCAGTACTTC
>NA|TRBV7-8|TRBJ2-6|NA
CASRYSGANVLTF
TGTGCCAGCAGATACTCTGGGGCCAACGTCCTGACTTTC
>NA|TRBV27|TRBJ1-2|NA
CASSLFSKPLYYGYTF
TGTGCCAGCAGTTTATTTTCCAAGCCCCTCTACTATGGCTACACCTTC
>NA|TRBV27|TRBJ2-1|NA
CASSSSGVAGNEQFF
TGTGCCAGCAGTTCCTCAGGGGTGGCGGGCAATGAGCAGTTCTTC
>NA|TRBV19|TRBJ2-7|TRBD1
CASSPQGAQSYEQYF
TGTGCCAGTAGTCCCCAGGGGGCCCAATCCTACGAGCAGTACTTC
>NA|TRBV19|TRBJ1-2|NA
CASSIGGFGGYTF
TGTGCCAGTAGTATAGGAGGATTTGGCGGCTACACCTTC
>NA|TRBV5-8|TRBJ1-5|TRBD1
CASSLGQGTGHNQPQHF
TGTGCCAGCAGCTTAGGACAGGGTACGGGGCACAATCAGCCCCAGCATTTT
>NA|TRBV2|TRBJ1-1|TRBD1
CASSVRTGEIEAFF
TGTGCCAGCAGTGTAAGGACAGGGGAAATTGAAGCTTTCTTT
>NA|TRBV3-1/TRBV3-2|TRBJ1-4|NA
CASSQSGAPNEKLFF
TGTGCCAGCAGCCAATCAGGGGCCCCTAATGAAAAACTGTTTTTT
>NA|TRBV5-1|TRBJ2-7|NA
CASSLAGRVGEQYF
TGCGCCAGCAGCTTGGCGGGCAGGGTAGGCGAGCAGTACTTC
>NA|TRBV6-5|TRBJ1-3|NA
CASSYGGPSSGNTIYF
TGTGCCAGCAGTTACGGGGGCCCAAGCTCTGGAAACACCATATATTTT
>NA|TRBV7-6|TRBJ1-1|NA
CASSHTIQAFF
TGTGCCAGCAGCCACACGATACAAGCTTTCTTT
>NA|TRBV11-3|TRBJ2-1|NA
CASSYDSLGDEQFF
TGTGCCAGCAGCTACGACAGCTTAGGGGATGAGCAGTTCTTC
>NA|TRBV5-6|TRBJ1-6|NA
CASSLASQAHHF
TGTGCCAGCAGCTTGGCATCACAGGCCCACCACTTT
>NA|TRBV11-1|TRBJ1-1|NA
CASSRLAGTEAFF
TGTGCCAGCAGCCGCTTAGCCGGCACTGAAGCTTTCTTT
>few|TRBV28|TRBJ1-2|TRBD1
CASRSPGQGGRGGYTF
TGTGCCAGCAGGTCACCGGGACAGGGTGGGAGAGGAGGCTACACCTTC
>once|TRBV28|TRBJ1-5|NA
CASRSNNQPQHF
TGTGCCAGCAGGTCTAATAATCAGCCCCAGCATTTT
>NA|TRBV19|TRBJ1-5|NA
CASSGIHNQPQHF
TGTGCCAGTTCCGGGATCCACAATCAGCCCCAGCATTTT
>NA|TRBV19|TRBJ2-1|TRBD2
CASSIGREAINEQFF
TGTGCCAGTAGTATAGGACGGGAGGCCATCAATGAGCAGTTCTTC
>NA|TRBV20-1|TRBJ1-4|NA
CSASAIGGEKLFF
TGCAGTGCTAGTGCAATCGGCGGTGAAAAACTGTTTTTT
>NA|TRBV30|TRBJ1-4|NA
CAWSASNNEKLFF
TGTGCCTGGAGTGCCAGTAATAATGAAAAACTGTTTTTT
>NA|TRBV7-8|TRBJ1-1|NA
CASSFPATSTMNTEAFF
TGTGCCAGCAGCTTCCCAGCTACTAGCACTATGAACACTGAAGCTTTCTTT
>NA|TRBV12-3/TRBV12-4|TRBJ2-5|NA
CASSLSRETQYF
TGTGCCAGCAGTTTATCACGGGAGACCCAGTACTTC
>NA|TRBV2|TRBJ1-1|NA
CATHRDTSSNTEAFF
TGTGCCACTCACCGGGACACGAGTTCGAACACTGAAGCTTTCTTT
>NA|TRBV7-9|TRBJ2-3|NA
CASRVAVITDTQYF
TGTGCCAGCAGAGTGGCGGTGATCACAGATACGCAGTATTTT